The next 26 T cell receptor beta chains were all read from a single sample in a study of regulatory T cells in long-lasting Graves disease. Arm-PCR of CDR3 regions with iRepertoire HTBI primers generated TCR beta libraries. TCRdb passed the multiplex PCR reads through MiXCR, listing each CDR3 protein once. The sample lists roughly 360,000 distinct CDR3 sequences; approximately 12% were seen once. Time point in this sample: newly diagnosed GD, antithyroid drugs for less than 3 months. Extracted PBMC RNA gave rise to the TCR library. The same data also went into a second study, on T cells in Graves' hyperthyroidism and ophthalmopathy.

The sample consisted of peripheral blood mononuclear cells (PBMCs), taken at new diagnosis, from a patient treated with antithyroid drugs. The source is a woman under 30 with Graves disease.

The chain joins TRBV7-2 to TRBJ2-1, with D unclear. Germline CDR1 SGHTA, CDR2 FQGNSA. The V end was cut by 3 bases, the J end by 2 bases, with 8 bases between. The CDR3 is made up of 14 amino acids. The CDR3 protein is CASSFMDPYNEQFF. Written as DNA, the CDR3 is TGTGCCAGCAGCTTTATGGACCCCTACAATGAGCAGTTCTTC.

This clonotype was counted many times. The rearrangement uses TRBV6-5 and TRBJ2-1; maybe TRBD2 (6 bases). The V end was cut by 0 bases, the J end by 5 bases, with 20 bases between. CDR3 length: 18 residues. Germline V gene data show CDR1 as MNHEY and CDR2 as SVGAGI. Here the CDR3 DNA reads TGTGCCAGCAGTTACTCCTTTCCTGGGGGGAGCCGCCACAATGAGCAGTTCTTC. The encoded protein is CASSYSFPGGSRHNEQFF.

This CDR3 reads CASSYSLVSGGRINNEQFF. CDR3 DNA sequence: TGTGCCAGCAGTTACTCTCTGGTCTCTGGCGGGAGGATTAACAATGAGCAGTTCTTC. The gene calls are TRBV6-5 and TRBJ2-1; 8 bases are a match to TRBD2. The CDR3 is made up of 19 amino acids. V shed 0 bases and J 5 bases; nucleotides not matched to a gene: 15. Germline CDR1 MNHEY, CDR2 SVGAGI.

This clonotype was picked up many times. The chain recombines TRBV10-2 with TRBJ1-4; 12 bases agree with TRBD1. The CDR3 contains 16 residues. V lost 7 bases, J lost 8 bases, and 11 bases stayed unmatched. Germline lookup yields CDR1 WSHSY and CDR2 SAAADI. CDR3 nucleotide sequence: TGCGCCAGCAAGAGTGGGACAGGGGGCGCAGGGGAAAAACTGTTTTTT. Amino acids: CASKSGTGGAGEKLFF.

This clonotype was found many times. J is TRBJ2-7 and V is TRBV10-3; D not certain. This CDR3 is built from 12 residues. Germline assignment: CDR1 ENHRY and CDR2 SYGVKD. V shed 4 bases and J shed 4 bases, with 8 bases lying between them. The CDR3 DNA follows: TGTGCCATCAGTGCAGACGGGTACGAGCAGTACGTC. Encoded protein: CAISADGYEQYV.

This clonotype came up many times. The V and J genes are TRBV6-1 and TRBJ1-5; D is undetermined. Germline CDR1 MNHNS, CDR2 SASEGT. CDR3 length equals 13 residues. V dropped 4 bases and J dropped 4 bases, with 8 bases sitting between them. Here the CDR3 reads CASSVGRNQPQHF. DNA of the CDR3: TGTGCCAGCAGTGTGGGAAGGAATCAGCCCCAGCATTTT.

Concerning this clonotype itself: Just one base apart from a much larger clone, this may be a read error. This chain joins TRBV6-1 and TRBJ1-1, with TRBD1 matching over 10 bases. Germline CDR1 MNHNS, CDR2 SASEGT. The CDR3 is 15 residues long. The CDR3 here is CANSLNGQGVAEAFF. CDR3 coding DNA: TGTGCCAACAGTCTTAACGGACAGGGGGTGGCTGAAGCTTTCTTT.

The chain recombines TRBV4-1 with TRBJ1-4; D might be TRBD1 (5 bases). CDR1 is MGHRA and CDR2 is YSYEKL in the germline V gene. V was shortened by 0 bases and J by 6 bases, with 14 bases between the two germline ends. This CDR3 spans 16 amino acids. CDR3 sequence: CASSQDLRDGHEKLFF. The CDR3 nucleotides read TGCGCCAGCAGCCAAGATCTCCGGGACGGACATGAAAAACTGTTTTTT.

This clonotype has only a few counts. The chain has TRBV25-1 and TRBJ1-1; possibly TRBD1 for D (5 bases). The CDR3 is 14 residues long. The V gene's germline CDR1 is MGHDK and CDR2 SYGVNS. The ends were cut back, 0 bases at V and 8 bases at J, with 13 bases in the middle. CDR3 sequence (DNA): TGTGCCAGCAGTGAATATATTAGGGGCGGGGAAGCTTTCTTT. Its translation: CASSEYIRGGEAFF.

There are many counts of this clonotype. The V call is TRBV20-1, the J call TRBJ1-2, with D maybe TRBD1 (5 bases). Germline V lookup: CDR1 DFQATT, CDR2 SNEGSKA (reference sequence). The length of the CDR3 is 14 residues. The V gene lost 0 bases and the J gene lost 4 bases, with 12 bases spanning the gap. This chain's CDR3 is CSARDTRGPYGYTF. In nucleotides, the CDR3 is TGCAGTGCTAGAGACACTCGGGGACCCTATGGCTACACCTTC.

V usage is TRBV2 and J usage is TRBJ1-1; perhaps TRBD1 as D (5 bases). Per the germline V gene, CDR1 is SNHLY and CDR2 is FYNNEI. This CDR3 comprises 14 residues. Trimming stripped 1 base from V and 4 bases from J, with 10 bases between. The CDR3 DNA sequence: TGTGCCAGCAGTGAAGGGTTGGGGGGCACTGAAGCTTTCTTT. This encodes CASSEGLGGTEAFF.

This clonotype has at least ten counts. The chain carries TRBV4-1 and TRBJ1-2; TRBD1 is a possible D gene (6 bases). Trimming pared 1 base from V and 10 bases from J, leaving 16 bases between. The CDR3 spans 14 residues. Germline loops: CDR1 MGHRA, CDR2 YSYEKL. CDR3 amino acids: CASSQVGSGDVYTF. CDR3 nucleotide sequence: TGCGCCAGCAGCCAAGTGGGTTCAGGGGACGTCTACACCTTC.

The chain employs TRBV19 and TRBJ2-1; no clear D gene. There are 14 residues in the CDR3. Germline-derived CDR1 and CDR2 are LNHDA and SQIVND (reference sequence). Trimming removed 7 bases at V and 8 bases at J, with 18 bases between. The CDR3 sequence is CASTPGRDSDEQFF. The CDR3, as DNA: TGTGCCAGTACCCCGGGCCGAGATAGTGATGAGCAGTTCTTC.

This clonotype was seen at least ten times. V gene TRBV12-3 or TRBV12-4 combines with J gene TRBJ2-7; tentative D call: TRBD1 (5 bases). This CDR3 contains 15 residues. V lost 1 base to trimming and J lost 2 bases, with 12 bases between them. The CDR3 sequence is CASSLGTPGTYEQYV. CDR3 bases: TGTGCCAGCAGTTTAGGGACACCCGGAACCTACGAGCAGTACGTC.

This clonotype was seen repeatedly, ten times or more. This chain joins TRBV12-5 and TRBJ1-1; tentatively, D is TRBD1 (6 bases). CDR1 and CDR2 (germline): LGHNT, FRNRAP. The CDR3 has 15 residues. For the CDR3, the DNA is TGTGCCAAGTCGTCACAGGGCAGAATGAACACTGAAGCTTTCTTT. Translating it yields CAKSSQGRMNTEAFF. Using reference TRBV12-5 and TRBJ1-1 for the parts outside the CDR3, the full variable domain is DARVTQTPRHKVTEMGQEVTMRCQPILGHNTVFWYRQTMMQGLELLAYFRNRAPLDDSGMPKDRFSAEMPDATLATLKIQPSEPRDSAVYFCAKSSQGRMNTEAFFGQGTRLTVV.

This clonotype turned up a few times. The chain carries TRBV7-9 and TRBJ2-7, with 12 bases fitting TRBD1. V lost 4 bases and J lost 5; bases outside the gene matches: 3. The CDR3 is 14 residues long. Looked up from germline, CDR1 is SEHNR and CDR2 is FQNEAQ (reference sequence). The CDR3 loop is CASSWDRGPDEQYF. CDR3 nucleotides: TGTGCCAGCAGCTGGGACAGGGGGCCCGACGAGCAGTACTTC. Drawing the rest from reference TRBV7-9 and TRBJ2-7, the complete variable domain is DTGVSQNPRHKITKRGQNVTFRCDPISEHNRLYWYRQTLGQGPEFLTYFQNEAQLEKSRLLSDRFSAERPKGSFSTLEIQRTEQGDSAMYLCASSWDRGPDEQYFGPGTRLTVT.

This clonotype was detected a few times. The V call is TRBV12-3 or TRBV12-4, the J call TRBJ1-1; maybe TRBD1 (5 bases). V was cut by 3 bases and J by 5 bases, with 10 bases left in between. The CDR3 has 13 amino acids. CDR3 DNA sequence: TGTGCCAGCAGTTTGAGGGGTCGGACTGAAGCTTTCTTT. Its protein product is CASSLRGRTEAFF.

The rearrangement joins TRBV6-2 or TRBV6-3 to TRBJ2-2, with TRBD1 matching over 9 bases. Germline assignment: CDR1 MNHEY and CDR2 SVGEGT. The CDR3 totals 17 residues. The trim removed 2 bases at V and 4 bases at J, leaving 8 bases unmatched. Here the CDR3 reads CASSYDRGQGITGELFF. DNA for the CDR3: TGTGCCAGCAGTTACGACCGGGGACAGGGTATCACCGGGGAGCTGTTTTTT.

This clonotype was detected only a few times. A read error is possible here, since a much larger clone lies one base away. The rearrangement links TRBV5-5 to TRBJ1-1, with unresolved D. Germline CDR1 is SGHKS and CDR2 is YYEKEE (reference sequence). The CDR3 covers 13 residues. The CDR3: CARSLDPNTEAFF. The CDR3 nucleotides read TGTGCCAGAAGCTTGGATCCGAACACTGAAGCTTTCTTT. Filled out from reference TRBV5-5 and TRBJ1-1, the complete variable domain reads DAGVTQSPTHLIKTRGQQVTLRCSPISGHKSVSWYQQVLGQGPQFIFQYYEKEERGRGNFPDRFSARQFPNYSSELNVNALLLGDSALYLCARSLDPNTEAFFGQGTRLTVV.

In its sample, this clonotype was seen many times. The chain recombines TRBV28 with TRBJ2-2, with D perhaps matching TRBD1 (6 bases). The CDR3 sequence is 12 residues long. The V gene lost 3 bases and the J gene lost 9 bases, with 8 bases spanning the gap. Germline-derived CDR1 and CDR2 are MDHEN and SYDVKM. CDR3 sequence (DNA): TGTGCCAGCAGTTTTGGGGGCCGGGAGCTGTTTTTT. Amino acid sequence: CASSFGGRELFF.

At least ten counts were recorded for this clonotype. This chain joins TRBV20-1 and TRBJ2-2, with D hard to call. Trimming shortened V by 7 bases and J by 1 base, and 10 bases separated the two germline ends. Germline values: CDR1 DFQATT, CDR2 SNEGSKA (reference sequence). There are 13 residues in the CDR3. For the CDR3, the DNA is TGCAGTGTCCAGAGGCGGAACACCGGGGAGCTGTTTTTT. Protein product: CSVQRRNTGELFF.

This clonotype was seen ten or more times. This chain links TRBV28 with TRBJ2-3; 7 nucleotides align to TRBD2. Germline CDR1 MDHEN, CDR2 SYDVKM. V lost 6 bases and J lost 2; bases outside the gene matches: 8. The CDR3 runs 15 residues. This chain's CDR3 is CASSRLAGITDTQYF. The CDR3 DNA reads TGTGCCAGCAGCCGATTAGCGGGCATCACAGATACGCAGTATTTT.

The chain combines TRBV3-1 with TRBJ1-1; the D is unclear. Trimming removed 4 bases from V and 0 bases from J, with 9 bases in between. This CDR3 region has 14 residues. CDR1 and CDR2 from the germline V gene are LGHDT and YNNKEL (reference sequence). CDR3 in amino acids: CASSLQDLNTEAFF. DNA of the CDR3: TGTGCCAGCAGCCTTCAGGACCTGAACACTGAAGCTTTCTTT. Together with reference TRBV3-1 and TRBJ1-1, the CDR3 gives the full variable domain: DTAVSQTPKYLVTQMGNDKSIKCEQNLGHDTMYWYKQDSKKFLKIMFSYNNKELIINETVPNRFSPKSPDKAHLNLHINSLELGDSAVYFCASSLQDLNTEAFFGQGTRLTVV.

This clonotype was seen more than once but under ten times. The chain uses TRBV20-1 and TRBJ2-3; D ambiguous. Deletions cut 1 base from V and 0 bases from J, with 14 bases between. Germline V lookup: CDR1 DFQATT, CDR2 SNEGSKA (reference sequence). The CDR3 sequence is 16 residues long. CDR3 coding DNA: TGCAGTGCTAGAGCGCTTGTCCATAGTAGCACAGATACGCAGTATTTT. Protein sequence: CSARALVHSSTDTQYF.

This clonotype was found a few times. The chain joins TRBV29-1 to TRBJ2-1; no definite D call. V was shortened by 1 base and J by 0 bases, with 4 bases between the two germline ends. Looked up from germline, CDR1 is SQVTM and CDR2 is ANQGSEA. The CDR3 contains 13 residues. This CDR3 reads CSVEAVSYNEQFF. As DNA, the CDR3 is TGCAGCGTTGAAGCAGTCTCCTACAATGAGCAGTTCTTC.

This clonotype appeared many times. The genes are TRBV29-1 and TRBJ2-1, with 12 bases matching TRBD2. CDR3 length: 16 residues. J gave up 0 bases and V 6 bases, and 6 bases lay outside the gene matches. Germline V gives CDR1 SQVTM, CDR2 ANQGSEA. The CDR3 bases are TGCAGCGTCGCGGGACTAGCGGGTCCCTCCTACAATGAGCAGTTCTTC. The encoded protein is CSVAGLAGPSYNEQFF.